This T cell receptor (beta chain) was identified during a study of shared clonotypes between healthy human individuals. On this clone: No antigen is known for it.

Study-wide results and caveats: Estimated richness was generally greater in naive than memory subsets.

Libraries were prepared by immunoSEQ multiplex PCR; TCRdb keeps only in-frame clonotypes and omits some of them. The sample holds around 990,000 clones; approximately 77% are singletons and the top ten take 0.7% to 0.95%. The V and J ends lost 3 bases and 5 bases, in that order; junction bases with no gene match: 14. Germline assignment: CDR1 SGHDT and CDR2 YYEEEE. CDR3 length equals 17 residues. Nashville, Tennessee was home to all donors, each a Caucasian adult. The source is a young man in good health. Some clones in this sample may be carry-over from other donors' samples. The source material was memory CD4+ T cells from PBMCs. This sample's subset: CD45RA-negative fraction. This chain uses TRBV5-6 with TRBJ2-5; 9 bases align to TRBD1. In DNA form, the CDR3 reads TGTGCCAGCAGCTCACGGATAAGAAACAGGGGGCGGGAGACCCAGTACTTC. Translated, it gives CASSSRIRNRGRETQYF.